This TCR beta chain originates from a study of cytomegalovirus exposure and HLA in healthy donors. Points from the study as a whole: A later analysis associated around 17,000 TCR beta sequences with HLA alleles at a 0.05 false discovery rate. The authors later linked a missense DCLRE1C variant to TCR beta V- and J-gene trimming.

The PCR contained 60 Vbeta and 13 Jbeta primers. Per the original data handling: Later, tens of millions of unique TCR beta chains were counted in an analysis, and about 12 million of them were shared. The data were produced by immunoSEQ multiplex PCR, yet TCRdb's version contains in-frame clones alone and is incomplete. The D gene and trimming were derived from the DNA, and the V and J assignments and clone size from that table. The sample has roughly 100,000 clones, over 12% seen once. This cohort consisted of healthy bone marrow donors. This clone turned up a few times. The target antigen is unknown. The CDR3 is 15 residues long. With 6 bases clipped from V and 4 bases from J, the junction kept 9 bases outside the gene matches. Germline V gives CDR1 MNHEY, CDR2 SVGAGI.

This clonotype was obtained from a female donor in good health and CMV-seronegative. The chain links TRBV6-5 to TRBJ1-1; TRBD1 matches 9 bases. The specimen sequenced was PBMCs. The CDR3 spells CASRYGTGFGTEAFF. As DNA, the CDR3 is TGTGCCAGCAGGTACGGGACAGGGTTTGGCACTGAAGCTTTCTTT.